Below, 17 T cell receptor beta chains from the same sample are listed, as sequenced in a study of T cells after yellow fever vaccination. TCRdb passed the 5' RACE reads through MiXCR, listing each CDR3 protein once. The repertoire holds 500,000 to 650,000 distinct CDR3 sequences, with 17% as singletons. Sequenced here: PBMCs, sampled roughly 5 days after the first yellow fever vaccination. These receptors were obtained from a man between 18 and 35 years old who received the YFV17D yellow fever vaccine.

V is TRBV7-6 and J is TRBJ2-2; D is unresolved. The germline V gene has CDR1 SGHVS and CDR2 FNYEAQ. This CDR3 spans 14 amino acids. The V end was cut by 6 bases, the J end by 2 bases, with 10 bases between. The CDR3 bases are TGTGCCAGCAGGGGCTACCGAAACACCGGGGAGCTGTTTTTT. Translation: CASRGYRNTGELFF.

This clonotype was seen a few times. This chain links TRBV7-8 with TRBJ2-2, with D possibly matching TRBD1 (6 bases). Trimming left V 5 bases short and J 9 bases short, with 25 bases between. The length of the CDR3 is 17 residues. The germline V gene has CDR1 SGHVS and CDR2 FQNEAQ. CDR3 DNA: TGTGCCAGCAGCCACCGCCAAGGCCTCGTCTGGGGGCGGGAGCTGTTTTTT. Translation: CASSHRQGLVWGRELFF.

In nucleotides, the CDR3 is TGCGCCACCACGCCACAACCTACGGGGGTAGGGTATTCACCCCTCCACTTT. It codes for CATTPQPTGVGYSPLHF. The V and J genes are TRBV4-1 and TRBJ1-6; possible D gene TRBD1, 5 bases. V dropped 10 bases and J dropped 8 bases, with 27 bases sitting between them. This CDR3 has 17 amino acids. Germline CDR1 reads MGHRA; CDR2 reads YSYEKL.

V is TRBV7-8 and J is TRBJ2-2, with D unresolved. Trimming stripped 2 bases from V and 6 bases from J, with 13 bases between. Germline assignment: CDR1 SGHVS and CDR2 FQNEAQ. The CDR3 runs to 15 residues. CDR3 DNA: TGTGCCAGCAGCTTAATTCTGGGCAAAGCCGGGGAGCTGTTTTTT. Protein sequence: CASSLILGKAGELFF.

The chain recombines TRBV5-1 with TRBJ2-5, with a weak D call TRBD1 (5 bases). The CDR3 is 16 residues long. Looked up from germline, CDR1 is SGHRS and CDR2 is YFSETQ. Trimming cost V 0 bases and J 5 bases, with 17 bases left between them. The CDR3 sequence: CASSLDARAQMETQYF. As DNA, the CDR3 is TGCGCCAGCAGCTTGGACGCCAGGGCACAAATGGAGACCCAGTACTTC.

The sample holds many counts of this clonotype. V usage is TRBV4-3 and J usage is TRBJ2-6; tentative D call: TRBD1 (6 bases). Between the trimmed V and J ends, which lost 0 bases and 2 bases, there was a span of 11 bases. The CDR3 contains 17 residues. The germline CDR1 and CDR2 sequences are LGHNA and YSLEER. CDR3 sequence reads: CASSQETQGTGANVLTF. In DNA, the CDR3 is TGCGCCAGCAGCCAAGAAACCCAGGGGACTGGGGCCAACGTCCTGACTTTC.

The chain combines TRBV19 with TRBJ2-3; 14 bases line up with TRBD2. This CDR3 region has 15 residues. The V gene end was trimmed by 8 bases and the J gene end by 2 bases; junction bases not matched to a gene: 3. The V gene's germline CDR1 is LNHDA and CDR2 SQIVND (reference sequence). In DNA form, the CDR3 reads TGTGCCAGTTGGACTAGCGGGGGGAACACAGATACGCAGTATTTT. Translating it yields CASWTSGGNTDTQYF.

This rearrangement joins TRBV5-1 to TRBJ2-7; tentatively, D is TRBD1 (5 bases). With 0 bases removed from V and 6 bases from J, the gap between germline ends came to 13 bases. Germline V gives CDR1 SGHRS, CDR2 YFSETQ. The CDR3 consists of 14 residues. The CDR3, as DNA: TGCGCCAGCAGCTTGGGCGCAGGGAAGGGCGAGCAGTACGTC. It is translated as CASSLGAGKGEQYV.

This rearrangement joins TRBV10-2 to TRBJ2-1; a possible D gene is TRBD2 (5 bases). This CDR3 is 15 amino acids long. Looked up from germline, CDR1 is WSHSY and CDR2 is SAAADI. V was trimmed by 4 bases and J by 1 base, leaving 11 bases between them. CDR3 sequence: CASSAGLRSYNEQFF. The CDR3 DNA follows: TGCGCCAGCAGTGCAGGACTCAGATCCTACAATGAGCAGTTCTTC.

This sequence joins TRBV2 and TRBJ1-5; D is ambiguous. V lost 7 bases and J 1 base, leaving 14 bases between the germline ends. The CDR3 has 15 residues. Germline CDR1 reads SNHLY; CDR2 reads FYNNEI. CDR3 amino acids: CASTPGWESNQPQHF. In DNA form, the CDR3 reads TGTGCCAGCACCCCCGGCTGGGAAAGCAATCAGCCCCAGCATTTT.

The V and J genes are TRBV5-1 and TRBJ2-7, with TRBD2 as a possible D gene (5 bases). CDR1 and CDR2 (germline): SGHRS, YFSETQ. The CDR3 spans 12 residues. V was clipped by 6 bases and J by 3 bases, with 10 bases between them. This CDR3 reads CASKEGDYEQYF. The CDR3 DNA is TGCGCCAGCAAAGAGGGCGACTACGAGCAGTACTTC.

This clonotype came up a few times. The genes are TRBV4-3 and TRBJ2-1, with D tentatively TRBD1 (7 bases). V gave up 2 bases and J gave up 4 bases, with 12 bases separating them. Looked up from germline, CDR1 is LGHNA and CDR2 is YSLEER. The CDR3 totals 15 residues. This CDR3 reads CASSQHQGGYNEQFF. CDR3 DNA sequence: TGCGCCAGCAGCCAACACCAGGGGGGATACAATGAGCAGTTCTTC.

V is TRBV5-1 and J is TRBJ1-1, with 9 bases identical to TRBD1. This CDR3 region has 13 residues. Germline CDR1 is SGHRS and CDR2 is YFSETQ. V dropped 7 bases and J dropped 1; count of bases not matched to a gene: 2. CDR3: CASGTGTNTEAFF. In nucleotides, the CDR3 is TGCGCCAGCGGGACAGGGACGAACACTGAAGCTTTCTTT.

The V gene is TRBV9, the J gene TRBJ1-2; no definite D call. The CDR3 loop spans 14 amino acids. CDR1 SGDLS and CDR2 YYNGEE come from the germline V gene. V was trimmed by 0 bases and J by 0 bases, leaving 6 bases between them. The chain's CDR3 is CASSVGGANYGYTF. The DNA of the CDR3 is TGTGCCAGCAGCGTAGGGGGAGCTAACTATGGCTACACCTTC.

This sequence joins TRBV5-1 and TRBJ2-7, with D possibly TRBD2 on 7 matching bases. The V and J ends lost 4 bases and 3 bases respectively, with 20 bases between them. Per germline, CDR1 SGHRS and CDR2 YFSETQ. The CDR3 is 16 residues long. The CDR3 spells CASSPSEGGGIYEQYF. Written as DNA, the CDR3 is TGCGCCAGCAGCCCCTCCGAGGGGGGGGGGATCTACGAGCAGTACTTC.

CDR3 in DNA: TGTGCCAGCAGCCGAGGACAGTCTGAAGCTTTCTTT. It specifies CASSRGQSEAFF. The chain joins TRBV7-9 to TRBJ1-1, with a possible D match to TRBD1 (6 bases). The CDR3 spans 12 residues. Germline CDR1 reads SEHNR; CDR2 reads FQNEAQ (reference sequence). The V gene lost 5 bases and the J gene lost 6 bases, with 10 bases spanning the gap.

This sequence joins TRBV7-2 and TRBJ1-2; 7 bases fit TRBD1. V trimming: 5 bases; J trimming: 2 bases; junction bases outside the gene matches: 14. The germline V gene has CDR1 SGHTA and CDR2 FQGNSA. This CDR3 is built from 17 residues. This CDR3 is CASSQGVGQVLNYGYTF. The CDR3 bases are TGTGCCAGCAGCCAGGGGGTTGGGCAGGTACTAAACTATGGCTACACCTTC.